The rows below give T cell receptor beta chains drawn from one sample of a study of T cell responses to AZD1222 COVID-19 vaccine. TCRdb's table, derived via immunoSEQ multiplex PCR, lists solely in-frame clones and lacks some. The data show 110,000 to 150,000 clones, 88% seen once. Sequencing used peripheral blood, obtained 28 days after the second AZD1222 dose. The receptor source for this set is an adult who received the AZD1222 COVID-19 vaccine. Each CDR3 is given with its conserved first and last residue. D genes are given only for firm matches. Clone size is stated in some rows and not others, as once, few, many or a class when expanded.

d_call clone_size j_call v_call cdr3_aa cdr3_nt
. . TRBJ1-5 TRBV28 CASSLPQGHNQPQHF TGTGCCAGCAGTTTACCCCAGGGCCACAATCAGCCCCAGCATTTT
TRBD1 . TRBJ1-5 TRBV27 CASKVGTGDGNQPQHF TGTGCCAGCAAAGTAGGGACAGGGGATGGCAATCAGCCCCAGCATTTT
TRBD1 . TRBJ1-4 TRBV5-1 CASSFGQGSEKLFF TGCGCCAGCAGCTTTGGACAGGGGAGTGAAAAACTGTTTTTT
. . TRBJ1-5 TRBV7-8 CASSLLTRSPNQPQHF TGTGCCAGCAGCTTGCTCACCAGGTCCCCCAATCAGCCCCAGCATTTT
. once TRBJ1-5 TRBV21-1 CASSKVNPPTPNQPQHF TGTGCCAGCAGCAAAGTAAACCCTCCTACCCCCAATCAGCCCCAGCATTTT
. . TRBJ2-2 TRBV7-3 CASSSPTRGNTGELFF TGTGCCAGCAGCTCACCGACTAGAGGGAACACCGGGGAGCTGTTTTTT
. . TRBJ2-7 TRBV5-4 CASSPDYRVYEQYF TGTGCCAGCAGCCCCGACTACAGGGTTTACGAGCAGTACTTC
. . TRBJ2-1 TRBV11-2 CASPNEQFF TGTGCCAGCCCTAATGAGCAGTTCTTC
. . TRBJ2-6 TRBV30 CAWLSPPSGANVLTF TGTGCCTGGTTATCACCCCCCTCTGGGGCCAACGTCCTGACTTTC
TRBD2 . TRBJ2-5 TRBV6-2/TRBV6-3 CASSFVSGRARETQYF TGTGCCAGCAGTTTTGTTAGCGGGAGGGCCCGTGAGACCCAGTACTTC
. . TRBJ1-1 TRBV9 CASSVRPTPNTEAFF TGTGCCAGCAGCGTTCGGCCTACACCTAACACTGAAGCTTTCTTT
. . TRBJ2-2 TRBV28 CASRDPGELFF TGTGCCAGCAGGGATCCCGGGGAGCTGTTTTTT
. . TRBJ1-2 TRBV10-3 CAISESSNYGYTF TGTGCCATCAGTGAGTCGAGTAACTATGGCTACACCTTC
. few TRBJ1-1 TRBV5-4 CASSSRGGTEAFF TGTGCCAGCAGCTCAAGGGGGGGCACTGAAGCTTTCTTT
. . TRBJ1-2 TRBV19 CASTTTGMGGYTF TGTGCCAGTACCACCACAGGCATGGGTGGCTACACCTTC
. . TRBJ2-5 TRBV7-9 CASSLGLKETQYF TGTGCCAGCAGCTTAGGGCTCAAAGAGACCCAGTACTTC
. . TRBJ1-4 TRBV4-2 CASSQVSSSTLFF TGTGCCAGCAGCCAAGTTTCAAGTTCGACACTGTTTTTT
. once TRBJ2-3 TRBV4-2 CASSQTVSGASTDTQYF TGTGCCAGCAGCCAGACTGTGAGCGGCGCCAGCACAGATACGCAGTATTTT
. . TRBJ2-7 TRBV5-1 CASSFPERTYEQYF TGCGCCAGCAGCTTCCCGGAAAGAACCTACGAGCAGTACTTC
TRBD1 once TRBJ1-1 TRBV28 CASSLPTGGLEAFF TGTGCCAGCAGTCTGCCCACAGGGGGCTTGGAAGCTTTCTTT
. . TRBJ1-2 TRBV7-2 CASSSLARGGYTF TGTGCCAGCAGCTCCCTGGCCCGGGGGGGCTACACCTTC
. . TRBJ2-3 TRBV28 CASSSTDTQYF TGTGCCAGCAGTAGCACAGATACGCAGTATTTT
. . TRBJ2-7 TRBV10-3 CAISESKLYEQYF TGTGCCATCAGTGAGTCGAAGTTATACGAGCAGTACTTC
TRBD2 . TRBJ2-5 TRBV10-3 CAISTLGTSGTRETQYF TGTGCCATCAGTACACTAGGGACTAGCGGGACTAGGGAGACCCAGTACTTC
TRBD1 . TRBJ1-3 TRBV5-4 CASSSVTGGGNTIYF TGTGCCAGCAGCTCCGTTACAGGGGGTGGAAACACCATATATTTT
. . TRBJ1-2 TRBV28 CASSFGGSGYGYTF TGTGCCAGCAGTTTTGGAGGCAGCGGCTATGGCTACACCTTC
. . TRBJ1-2 TRBV15 CATSRDLGSWSDGYTF TGTGCCACCAGCAGAGATCTGGGATCGTGGAGCGATGGCTACACCTTC
. . TRBJ2-1 TRBV10-3 CAISPTGTGVGVPYNEQFF TGTGCCATCAGCCCGACGGGTACGGGAGTAGGAGTTCCCTACAATGAGCAGTTCTTC
TRBD1 . TRBJ1-6 TRBV19 CASSRDSSSYNSPLHF TGTGCCAGTAGTAGGGACAGCTCCTCCTATAATTCACCCCTCCACTTT
TRBD1 . TRBJ1-5 TRBV6-5 CASRVQGATEGPQHF TGTGCCAGCAGGGTTCAGGGGGCAACTGAGGGGCCCCAGCATTTT
. . TRBJ1-1 TRBV28 CASSLPAMNTEAFF TGTGCCAGCAGTTTACCCGCCATGAACACTGAAGCTTTCTTT
. . TRBJ1-5 TRBV3-1/TRBV3-2 CASSQDLMNQPQHF TGTGCCAGCAGCCAAGATCTTATGAATCAGCCCCAGCATTTT
TRBD1 . TRBJ1-5 TRBV28 CASTRTGGWQPQHF TGTGCCAGCACCCGGACAGGAGGATGGCAGCCCCAGCATTTT
. . TRBJ1-4 TRBV7-6 CASSLQGTTNEKLFF TGTGCCAGCAGCTTGCAGGGTACAACTAATGAAAAACTGTTTTTT
TRBD1 . TRBJ1-1 TRBV28 CASSAPLGQGSNTEAFF TGTGCCAGCAGTGCCCCTCTCGGACAGGGATCAAACACTGAAGCTTTCTTT
. . TRBJ1-5 TRBV28 CASSFVGGDIGQPQHF TGTGCCAGCAGTTTCGTGGGGGGCGATATTGGTCAGCCCCAGCATTTT
. few TRBJ1-1 TRBV7-3 CASSLDPFRRLNTEAFF TGTGCCAGCAGCTTAGACCCCTTTAGAAGGTTGAACACTGAAGCTTTCTTT
. . TRBJ1-2 TRBV7-3 CASSFYDRGYTF TGTGCCAGCAGCTTTTACGACAGGGGCTACACCTTC
TRBD1 . TRBJ2-7 TRBV6-5 CASTPGTGYEQYF TGTGCCAGCACTCCCGGGACAGGCTACGAGCAGTACTTC
TRBD1 . TRBJ2-1 TRBV7-3 CASSSTQGSTRNEQFF TGTGCCAGCAGCTCAACACAGGGGAGTACTCGCAATGAGCAGTTCTTC
. . TRBJ1-1 TRBV11-2 CASSTAGGVPEAFF TGTGCCAGCAGCACCGCCGGGGGGGTCCCTGAAGCTTTCTTT
TRBD2 . TRBJ2-1 TRBV2 CASGTSGSGEQFF TGTGCCAGCGGGACTAGCGGGAGCGGTGAGCAGTTCTTC
. . TRBJ1-6 TRBV6-6 CASTKQAGAAGPLHF TGTGCCAGCACTAAGCAGGCAGGGGCCGCTGGGCCCCTCCACTTT
. . TRBJ2-7 TRBV28 CASSLVGDSYEQYF TGTGCCAGCAGTTTAGTGGGGGATAGCTACGAGCAGTACTTC
. . TRBJ1-3 TRBV18 CASSTSGLSSGNTIYF TGTGCCAGCTCAACATCAGGGCTGAGCTCTGGAAACACCATATATTTT
. . TRBJ1-2 TRBV5-1 CASSLVGIAHGYTF TGCGCCAGCAGCTTGGTAGGCATAGCTCATGGCTACACCTTC
. . TRBJ2-7 TRBV30 CAWASYYEQYF TGTGCCTGGGCCTCGTACTACGAGCAGTACTTC
. . TRBJ1-5 TRBV19 CASMRGREIWPQHF TGTGCCAGTATGCGGGGGCGGGAGATCTGGCCCCAGCATTTT
. . TRBJ1-1 TRBV24-1 CATSDSAEAFF TGTGCCACCAGTGATAGTGCTGAAGCTTTCTTT
. once TRBJ2-2 TRBV10-1 CASGGRDTGELFF TGCGCCAGCGGGGGTAGGGACACCGGGGAGCTGTTTTTT
. . TRBJ1-2 TRBV20-1 CSSGGGYTF TGCAGTTCGGGGGGAGGCTACACCTTC
. . TRBJ1-5 TRBV4-1 CASSQDRGQPQHF TGCGCCAGCAGCCAAGATCGAGGGCAGCCCCAGCATTTT
TRBD2 . TRBJ2-7 TRBV2 CASSVRESSEQYF TGTGCCAGCAGTGTGCGGGAGAGTAGCGAGCAGTACTTC
. . TRBJ1-2 TRBV28 CASSLPSGRKANYGYTF TGTGCCAGCAGTTTACCCTCAGGGCGCAAAGCTAACTATGGCTACACCTTC
. few TRBJ1-3 TRBV3-1/TRBV3-2 CASSQARAFSGNTIYF TGTGCCAGCAGCCAGGCCAGGGCTTTCTCTGGAAACACCATATATTTT
. . TRBJ2-7 TRBV6-4 CASSEIRTRNEQYF TGTGCCAGCAGTGAGATAAGGACAAGGAACGAGCAGTACTTC
. . TRBJ2-7 TRBV5-5 CASSLSIYEQYF TGTGCCAGCAGCTTATCTATCTACGAGCAGTACTTC
. . TRBJ2-5 TRBV19 CASNGYLGETQYF TGTGCCAGTAACGGTTACCTAGGGGAGACCCAGTACTTC
. . TRBJ2-7 TRBV18 CASSPRTSSYEQYF TGTGCCAGCTCACCACGAACTAGCAGCTACGAGCAGTACTTC